The clone carrying this T cell receptor (beta chain) showed up many times. The target antigen is unknown. This entry is derived from a study of blood T cells in healthy people across ages. The V end was cut by 6 bases, the J end by 8 bases, with 26 bases between. The CDR3 has 17 residues. The germline gives CDR1 MNHNS, CDR2 SASEGT. Findings and limits, study-wide: The study found more naive CD4+ cells and higher diversity in long-lived than aged donors.

It was with a sample-barcoded 5' primer and a J-beta primer mix that a second PCR of roughly 7 to 12 cycles was run. One entry per CDR3 protein results from TCRdb running MiXCR on the 5' RACE reads. The data hold over 550,000 distinct CDR3 sequences, with less than 35% observed a single time. The receptor was derived from a woman older than 75 in good health. The chain combines TRBV6-1 with TRBJ2-1; maybe TRBD1 (6 bases). The sequenced material came from blood. The CDR3 loop is CASRMTGPPRAVDEQFF. The CDR3 coding sequence is TGTGCCAGCAGGATGACAGGACCACCACGGGCGGTCGATGAGCAGTTCTTC.